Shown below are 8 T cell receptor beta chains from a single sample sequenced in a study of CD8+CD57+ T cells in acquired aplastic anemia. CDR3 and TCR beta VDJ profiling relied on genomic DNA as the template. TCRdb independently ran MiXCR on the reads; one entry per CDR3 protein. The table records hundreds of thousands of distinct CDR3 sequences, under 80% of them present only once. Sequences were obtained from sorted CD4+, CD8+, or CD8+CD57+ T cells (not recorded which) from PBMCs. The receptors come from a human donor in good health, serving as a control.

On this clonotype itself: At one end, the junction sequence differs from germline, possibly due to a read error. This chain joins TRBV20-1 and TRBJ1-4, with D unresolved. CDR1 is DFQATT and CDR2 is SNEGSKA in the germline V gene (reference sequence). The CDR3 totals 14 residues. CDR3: CSARHPSAVEKLFF. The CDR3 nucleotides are TGCAGTGCTAGACATCCCAGTGCGGTCGAAAAGCTGTTTTTT.

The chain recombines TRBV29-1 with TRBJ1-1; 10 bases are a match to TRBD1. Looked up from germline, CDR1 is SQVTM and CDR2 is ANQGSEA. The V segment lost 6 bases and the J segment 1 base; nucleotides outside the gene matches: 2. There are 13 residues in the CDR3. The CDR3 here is CSVGQGWNTEAFF. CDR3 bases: TGCAGCGTGGGACAGGGGTGGAACACTGAAGCTTTCTTT.

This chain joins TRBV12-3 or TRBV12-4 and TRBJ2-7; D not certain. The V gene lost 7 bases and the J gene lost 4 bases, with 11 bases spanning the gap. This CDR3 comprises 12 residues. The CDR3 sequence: CASTMAQYEQYF. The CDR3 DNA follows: TGTGCCAGCACAATGGCCCAATACGAGCAGTACTTC.

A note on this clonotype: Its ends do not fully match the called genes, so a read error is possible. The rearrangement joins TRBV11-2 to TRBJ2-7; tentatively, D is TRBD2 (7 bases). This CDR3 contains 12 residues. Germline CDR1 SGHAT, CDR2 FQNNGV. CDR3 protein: CASSGQREGEYF. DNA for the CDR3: TGTGCCAGCAGTGGACAGAGGGAGGGGGAGTATTTC.

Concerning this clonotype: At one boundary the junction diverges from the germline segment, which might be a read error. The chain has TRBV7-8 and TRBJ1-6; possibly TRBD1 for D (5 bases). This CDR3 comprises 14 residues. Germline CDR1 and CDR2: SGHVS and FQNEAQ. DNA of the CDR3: TGTGCCAGCAGACACGGGACTGAAAGCACACATACGCAGTTT. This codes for CASRHGTESTHTQF.

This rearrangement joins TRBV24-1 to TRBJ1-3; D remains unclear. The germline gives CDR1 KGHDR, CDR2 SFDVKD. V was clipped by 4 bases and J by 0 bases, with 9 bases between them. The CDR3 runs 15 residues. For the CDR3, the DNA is TGTGCCACCAGTGAGGGCCCTAACTCTGGAAACACCATATATTTT. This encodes CATSEGPNSGNTIYF.

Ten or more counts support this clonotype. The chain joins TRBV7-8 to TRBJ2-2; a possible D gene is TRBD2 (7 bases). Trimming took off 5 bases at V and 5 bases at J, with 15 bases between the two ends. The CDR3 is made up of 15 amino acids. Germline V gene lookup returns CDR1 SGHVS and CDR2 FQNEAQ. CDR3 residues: CASSLGGGETGELFF. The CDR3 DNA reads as TGTGCCAGCAGCCTAGGGGGAGGGGAGACCGGGGAGCTGTTTTTT. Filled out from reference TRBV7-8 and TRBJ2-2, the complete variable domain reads GAGVSQSPRYKVAKRGQDVALRCDPISGHVSLFWYQQALGQGPEFLTYFQNEAQLDKSGLPSDRFFAERPEGSVSTLKIQRTQQEDSAVYLCASSLGGGETGELFFGEGSRLTVL.

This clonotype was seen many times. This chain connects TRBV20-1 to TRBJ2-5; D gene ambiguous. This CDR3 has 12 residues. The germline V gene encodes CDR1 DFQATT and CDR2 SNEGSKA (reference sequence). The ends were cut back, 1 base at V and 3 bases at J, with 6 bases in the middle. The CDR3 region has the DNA TGCAGTGCTAGAGTTGGCAAAGAGACCCAGTACTTC. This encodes CSARVGKETQYF.